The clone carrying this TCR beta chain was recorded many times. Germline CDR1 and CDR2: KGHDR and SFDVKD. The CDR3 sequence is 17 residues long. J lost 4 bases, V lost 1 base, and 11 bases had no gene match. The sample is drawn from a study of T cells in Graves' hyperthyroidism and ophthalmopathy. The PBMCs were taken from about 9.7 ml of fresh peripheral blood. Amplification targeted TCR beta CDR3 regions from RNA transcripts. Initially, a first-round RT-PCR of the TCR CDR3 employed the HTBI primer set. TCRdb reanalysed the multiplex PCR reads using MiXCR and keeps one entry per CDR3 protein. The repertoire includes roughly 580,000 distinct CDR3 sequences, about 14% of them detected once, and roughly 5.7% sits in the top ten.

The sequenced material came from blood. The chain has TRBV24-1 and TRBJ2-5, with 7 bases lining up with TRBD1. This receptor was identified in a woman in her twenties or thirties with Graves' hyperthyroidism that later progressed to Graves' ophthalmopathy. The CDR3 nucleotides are TGTGCCACCAGTGATTTCTTAAGCGGAGACAGGGCAGAGACCCAGTACTTC. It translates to CATSDFLSGDRAETQYF.